A single sample gave rise to the 27 T cell receptor beta chains below, sequenced in a study of shared clonotypes between healthy human individuals. TCRdb's table, derived via immunoSEQ multiplex PCR, lists solely in-frame clones and lacks some. The sample contains about 2.4 million clones, roughly 93% of which appear only once. The material sequenced was naive CD4+ T cells from PBMCs. Subset given: CD45RA+ positively selected. These receptors were obtained from a man between 18 and 35 years old in good health. Some clones in this sample may be carry-over from other donors' samples.

This clone has only one observation. The genes are TRBV5-1 and TRBJ2-7; tentatively, D is TRBD2 (5 bases). The length of the CDR3 is 15 residues. The V gene's germline CDR1 is SGHRS and CDR2 YFSETQ. With 0 bases removed from V and 2 bases from J, the gap between germline ends came to 12 bases. CDR3 DNA sequence: TGCGCCAGCAGCTTGGGGGAGCGTCCCACCTACGAGCAGTACTTC. This encodes CASSLGERPTYEQYF. Together with reference TRBV5-1 and TRBJ2-7, the CDR3 gives the full variable domain: KAGVTQTPRYLIKTRGQQVTLSCSPISGHRSVSWYQQTPGQGLQFLFEYFSETQRNKGNFPGRFSGRQFSNSRSEMNVSTLELGDSALYLCASSLGERPTYEQYFGPGTRLTVT.

With respect to this clone: Other DNA sequences in this sample translate to the same CDR3. This sequence joins TRBV4-1 and TRBJ1-4; D uncertain. The CDR3 loop spans 12 amino acids. CDR1 is MGHRA and CDR2 is YSYEKL in the germline V gene. Trimming cost V 4 bases and J 8 bases, with 8 bases left between them. The CDR3: CASSPLGEKLFF. Written as DNA, the CDR3 is TGCGCCAGCAGCCCCTTAGGCGAAAAACTGTTTTTT.

This chain uses TRBV6-5 with TRBJ2-3, with TRBD1 as a possible D gene (6 bases). This CDR3 region has 13 residues. V lost 2 bases and J lost 6, with 9 bases in between. CDR1 is MNHEY, CDR2 SVGAGI, per germline. In DNA form, the CDR3 reads TGTGCCAGCAGTTACACAAGGGGGGATACGCAGTATTTT. Protein product: CASSYTRGDTQYF.

The CDR3 DNA follows: TGCGCCAGCAGCTCAACCGGGACAACAAACACCGGGGAGCTGTTTTTT. Encoded protein: CASSSTGTTNTGELFF. This rearrangement joins TRBV5-1 to TRBJ2-2, with D perhaps TRBD1 (6 bases). Between the trimmed V and J ends, which lost 3 bases and 2 bases, there was a span of 14 bases. In germline, CDR1 is SGHRS, CDR2 YFSETQ. The CDR3 consists of 16 residues.

This sequence joins TRBV2 and TRBJ2-1, with 7 bases that match TRBD1. V shed 2 bases and J 9 bases; nucleotides not matched to a gene: 13. Germline V lookup: CDR1 SNHLY, CDR2 FYNNEI. This CDR3 comprises 16 residues. CDR3 DNA: TGTGCCAGCAGTGAAATTTTAACGGCAGGGGGTACTGAGCAGTTCTTC. Protein: CASSEILTAGGTEQFF.

The CDR3 DNA reads as TGTGCCAGCAGTACGGACAGGGCTATGTTTTACGAGCAGTACTTC. Translation: CASSTDRAMFYEQYF. The rearrangement uses TRBV7-2 and TRBJ2-7; 8 nucleotides align to TRBD1. Germline V CDR1 and CDR2: SGHTA, FQGNSA. Trimming took 6 bases from V and 4 from J; bases not matched to a gene: 11. The CDR3 consists of 15 residues.

The J gene is TRBJ2-7, the V gene TRBV14; a possible D gene is TRBD1 (5 bases). Deletions cut 1 base from V and 0 bases from J, with 7 bases between. This CDR3 has 14 amino acids. Germline values: CDR1 SGHDN, CDR2 FVKESK. CDR3 coding DNA: TGTGCCAGCAGCCAAGGACAGCGCTCCTACGAGCAGTACTTC. The encoded protein is CASSQGQRSYEQYF.

The chain combines TRBV4-1 with TRBJ2-7; D unresolved. The CDR3 runs to 14 residues. V shed 0 bases and J shed 2 bases, with 8 bases lying between them. CDR1 MGHRA and CDR2 YSYEKL come from the germline V gene. The CDR3 bases are TGCGCCAGCAGCCAAGACTCGCGTACCTACGAGCAGTACTTC. This codes for CASSQDSRTYEQYF.

This clone was seen more than once but under ten times. The rearrangement links TRBV4-1 to TRBJ2-2; the D is unclear. The CDR3 extends over 17 amino acids. The germline V and J ends were trimmed by 1 base and 5 bases, with 17 bases remaining between them. Germline V CDR1 and CDR2: MGHRA, YSYEKL. The CDR3 DNA sequence: TGCGCCAGCAGCCAAGTATTTAGGTATGCGAGTACCGGGGAGCTGTTTTTT. It yields the protein CASSQVFRYASTGELFF.

The chain recombines TRBV5-1 with TRBJ1-4, with unresolved D. CDR1 SGHRS and CDR2 YFSETQ come from the germline V gene. With 7 bases removed from V and 0 bases from J, the gap between germline ends came to 16 bases. The CDR3 sequence is 16 residues long. For the CDR3, the DNA is TGCGCCAGCTCTCGGACGGACCTTGCAACTAATGAAAAACTGTTTTTT. This encodes CASSRTDLATNEKLFF. The full variable domain, its missing parts supplied by reference TRBV5-1 and TRBJ1-4, is KAGVTQTPRYLIKTRGQQVTLSCSPISGHRSVSWYQQTPGQGLQFLFEYFSETQRNKGNFPGRFSGRQFSNSRSEMNVSTLELGDSALYLCASSRTDLATNEKLFFGSGTQLSVL.

The chain employs TRBV6-1 and TRBJ2-7, with D tentatively TRBD2 (6 bases). The V gene lost 3 bases and the J gene lost 9 bases, with 15 bases spanning the gap. The CDR3 consists of 13 residues. Germline V gene sequence: CDR1 MNHNS, CDR2 SASEGT. In nucleotides, the CDR3 is TGTGCCAGCAGTGAGCAACAGACGGGGGTGCAGTACTTC. Translation: CASSEQQTGVQYF.

This chain uses TRBV5-1 with TRBJ2-7; the D gene could be TRBD1 or TRBD2 (5 bases each). The length of the CDR3 is 14 residues. V was pared by 4 bases and J by 4 bases, with 15 bases between. CDR1 and CDR2 from the germline V gene are SGHRS and YFSETQ. CDR3 in amino acids: CASSSRDAGYEQYF. The CDR3 DNA follows: TGCGCCAGCAGCAGCCGGGACGCCGGGTACGAGCAGTACTTC.

Regarding this clone: Other DNA variants within this sample encode the same CDR3. This sequence joins TRBV7-3 and TRBJ2-2, with no clear D. The V gene's germline CDR1 is SGHTA and CDR2 FQGTGA. The CDR3 runs 14 residues. Trimming pared 1 base from V and 4 bases from J, leaving 7 bases between. The CDR3 bases are TGTGCCAGCAGCTTAATTGGGGTCACCGGGGAGCTGTTTTTT. It codes for CASSLIGVTGELFF. The full variable domain, completed using reference TRBV7-3 and TRBJ2-2, is GAGVSQTPSNKVTEKGKYVELRCDPISGHTALYWYRQSLGQGPEFLIYFQGTGAADDSGLPNDRFFAVRPEGSVSTLKIQRTERGDSAVYLCASSLIGVTGELFFGEGSRLTVL.

V gene TRBV6-5 combines with J gene TRBJ1-1; D may be TRBD1 (5 bases). V dropped 4 bases and J dropped 1 base, with 13 bases sitting between them. The CDR3 is made up of 15 amino acids. The germline V gene encodes CDR1 MNHEY and CDR2 SVGAGI. The CDR3: CASSSGDGWNTEAFF. The CDR3 DNA reads TGTGCCAGCAGTTCGGGGGACGGATGGAACACTGAAGCTTTCTTT.

The chain is built from TRBV2 and TRBJ1-1; the D gene is possibly TRBD1 (5 bases). Germline V gene data show CDR1 as SNHLY and CDR2 as FYNNEI. V was pared by 7 bases and J by 5 bases, with 14 bases between. The CDR3 totals 13 residues. CDR3 bases: TGTGCCAGCACTCCGGGGAGGGGAACTGAAGCTTTCTTT. This gives the protein CASTPGRGTEAFF.

V and J are TRBV15 and TRBJ2-1; D call uncertain. CDR1 and CDR2 from the germline V gene are LNHNV and YYDKDF (reference sequence). With 0 bases removed from V and 10 bases from J, the gap between germline ends came to 10 bases. This CDR3 contains 13 residues. CDR3 in DNA: TGTGCCACCAGCAGAGATGCACCCCGCGAGCAGTTCTTC. This codes for CATSRDAPREQFF.

The gene calls are TRBV5-1 and TRBJ1-4; D is ambiguous. V was cut by 4 bases and J by 4 bases, with 11 bases left in between. Germline CDR1 is SGHRS and CDR2 is YFSETQ. The CDR3 totals 14 residues. CDR3 coding DNA: TGCGCCAGCAGCCCTTACAGCCTTAATGAAAAACTGTTTTTT. This sequence encodes CASSPYSLNEKLFF.

As to this clone: The identical CDR3 is also encoded by other nucleotide sequences in the sample. The gene calls are TRBV28 and TRBJ2-5; unclear D gene. There are 11 residues in the CDR3. Trimming left V 6 bases short and J 3 bases short, with 5 bases between. The germline V gene has CDR1 MDHEN and CDR2 SYDVKM. CDR3 in DNA: TGTGCCAGCAGCGACGAAGAGACCCAGTACTTC. It is translated as CASSDEETQYF.

As regards this clone: The sample carries other DNA sequences with the same CDR3. The rearrangement joins TRBV30 to TRBJ2-5; D gene unclear. Germline V gives CDR1 GTSNPN, CDR2 SVGIG (reference sequence). The CDR3 extends over 13 amino acids. The V and J ends lost 0 bases and 1 base respectively, with 6 bases between them. The CDR3 DNA sequence: TGTGCCTGGAGTGTAAGCTCCCAAGAGACCCAGTACTTC. It encodes CAWSVSSQETQYF.

J is TRBJ1-1 and V is TRBV7-3, with TRBD1 matching 8 bases. With V trimmed by 3 bases and J by 4 bases, 4 bases remained unmatched. Germline V gene lookup returns CDR1 SGHTA and CDR2 FQGTGA. This CDR3 spans 14 amino acids. CDR3 sequence (DNA): TGTGCCAGCAGCTTGGACAGGGTTGCCACTGAAGCTTTCTTT. Translation: CASSLDRVATEAFF.

The chain joins TRBV11-3 to TRBJ1-2; 8 nucleotides line up with TRBD1. With V trimmed by 5 bases and J by 7 bases, 15 bases remained unmatched. This CDR3 region has 16 residues. Germline lookup yields CDR1 SGHNT and CDR2 YENEEA. The CDR3 protein is CASSGTDSGQVCGYTF. The CDR3 region has the DNA TGTGCCAGCAGCGGTACGGATTCGGGACAGGTGTGTGGCTACACCTTC.

V usage is TRBV6-5 and J usage is TRBJ2-7; possibly TRBD1 or TRBD2 for D (5 bases each). Germline lookup yields CDR1 MNHEY and CDR2 SVGAGI. CDR3 length equals 14 residues. V shed 4 bases and J shed 9 bases, with 19 bases lying between them. DNA for the CDR3: TGTGCCAGCAGTTTCTCGGGACCCGGAATCAGGCAGTACTTC. It yields the protein CASSFSGPGIRQYF.

The J gene is TRBJ2-5, the V gene TRBV7-6; the match to TRBD1 covers 8 bases. CDR1 is SGHVS, CDR2 FNYEAQ, per germline. Trimming at V came to 6 bases and at J to 4 bases, leaving 4 bases not matched to a gene. The CDR3 length is 13 residues. In nucleotides, the CDR3 is TGTGCCAGCAGATCGGACAGGGTAGAGACCCAGTACTTC. It yields the protein CASRSDRVETQYF.

The chain uses TRBV6-1 and TRBJ2-7; 12 bases agree with TRBD1. The CDR3 loop spans 14 amino acids. V shed 6 bases, J shed 2 bases, and the junction held 2 bases outside the gene matches. From germline, CDR1 is MNHNS and CDR2 SASEGT. The CDR3 nucleotides read TGTGCCAGCAGGGGACAGGGGGCGGCCTACGAGCAGTACTTC. This codes for CASRGQGAAYEQYF.

The V and J genes are TRBV13 and TRBJ1-6, with 8 bases that match TRBD1. Germline V gives CDR1 PRHDT, CDR2 FYEKMQ (reference sequence). The V segment lost 2 bases and the J segment 10 bases; nucleotides outside the gene matches: 7. This CDR3 comprises 15 residues. Written as DNA, the CDR3 is TGTGCCAGCAGCTTACGACAGGGGTTTAGCTCACCCCTCCACTTT. Translated: CASSLRQGFSSPLHF.

The CDR3 bases are TGTGCCAGCAGGGCAGGGGATGGAGCGACCCAGTACTTC. Its translation is CASRAGDGATQYF. The chain carries TRBV21-1 and TRBJ2-5; the table calls TRBD1, which could not be checked here. TRBV21-1 is flagged as a pseudogene. The CDR3 covers 13 residues.

The chain uses TRBV7-6 and TRBJ2-3; no reliable D call. V lost 1 base and J lost 2, with 4 bases in between. CDR1 is SGHVS, CDR2 FNYEAQ, per germline. The length of the CDR3 is 13 residues. CDR3 residues: CASSLGLTDTQYF. CDR3 bases: TGTGCCAGCAGCTTAGGACTCACAGATACGCAGTATTTT.